This T cell receptor (beta chain) derives from a study of cytomegalovirus exposure and HLA in healthy donors. About the study: Among the roughly 380 donors who were genotyped, approximately 76% fell in the genetic ancestry cluster that is associated with self-reported Caucasian donors.

The CDR3 length is 16 residues. The germline gives CDR1 LGHNA, CDR2 YSLEER. General study results and limits: Most TCR sequences proved rare, with some public TCRs found in many donors. On later analysis, the bulk of CMV-associated TCR beta chains appeared to be HLA-restricted.

To note about this clone: Its specificity is not known.

Primers for the PCR totalled 60 Vbeta and 13 Jbeta. Here immunoSEQ multiplex PCR was the method, and the copy in TCRdb shows in-frame clones only, minus some. This table holds more than 140,000 clones, around four fifths found once. Specimen: PBMCs. J is TRBJ2-5 and V is TRBV4-3; 7 bases align to TRBD2. The DNA end is more similar to TRBJ2-7, so the J call may be wrong. The sequence was obtained from a woman aged 40-49 years in good health and CMV-seronegative. The CDR3 loop reads CASSQELSGISYEQYF. DNA for the CDR3: TGCGCCAGCAGCCAAGAACTGAGCGGGATCTCCTACGAGCAGTACTTC.